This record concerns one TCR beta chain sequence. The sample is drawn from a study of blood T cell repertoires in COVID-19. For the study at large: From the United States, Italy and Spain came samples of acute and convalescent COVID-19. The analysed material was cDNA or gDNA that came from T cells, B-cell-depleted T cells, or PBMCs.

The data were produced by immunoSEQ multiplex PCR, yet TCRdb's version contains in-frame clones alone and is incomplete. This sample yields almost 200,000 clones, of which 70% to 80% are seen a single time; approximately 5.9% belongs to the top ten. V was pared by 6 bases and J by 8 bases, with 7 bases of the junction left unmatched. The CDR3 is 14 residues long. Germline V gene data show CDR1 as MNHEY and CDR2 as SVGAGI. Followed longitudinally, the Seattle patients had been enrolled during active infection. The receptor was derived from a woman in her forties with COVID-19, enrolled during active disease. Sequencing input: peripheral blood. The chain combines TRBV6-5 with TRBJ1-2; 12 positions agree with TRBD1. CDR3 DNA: TGTGCCAGCAGGCGCGGGACAGGGGGCTGGGGCTACACCTTC. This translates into CASRRGTGGWGYTF.